This T cell receptor beta chain was observed in a study of T cell responses to AZD1222 COVID-19 vaccine. Study-level results: There were repertoire samples only from the period after the peak T cell response. White British ancestry dominated among donors, who included more females, and clonal diversity was possibly underestimated. Spike-specific TCR repertoires showed rising breadth and depth after two AZD1222 doses.

CDR1 GTSNPN and CDR2 SVGIG come from the germline V gene (reference sequence). V lost 1 base and J 2 bases, leaving 14 bases between the germline ends. There are 16 residues in the CDR3. Clones were sequenced by immunoSEQ multiplex PCR, and TCRdb holds only the in-frame ones, with some missing. Among about 100,000 clones listed, about nine tenths were seen once. In the case of this clone: What it binds is not known.

The genes are TRBV30 and TRBJ2-2; D remains ambiguous. This TCR was recovered from an adult in good health. Source: peripheral blood, taken on day 0 of AZD1222 vaccination. For the CDR3, the DNA is TGTGCCTGGAGTGACCCCTTAAGTTTCAACACCGGGGAGCTGTTTTTT. It translates to CAWSDPLSFNTGELFF.